What follows are 30 T cell receptor beta chains derived from one specimen sequenced in a study of patients and donors after allogeneic stem cell transplantation. One entry per CDR3 protein, called by TCRdb with MiXCR from the RT-PCR reads. In the table there are a few hundred thousand distinct CDR3 sequences, around 14% of which are singletons. The source material was blood, either unsorted or a sorted T cell fraction (not recorded which). Receptor source: a human donor who was either an allogeneic HSCT recipient or a stem cell or donor lymphocyte infusion donor (not recorded which). It is not recorded whose cells these are; they may come from a transplant donor.

The V gene is TRBV7-2, the J gene TRBJ2-2; 7 bases align to TRBD2. CDR1 and CDR2 from the germline V gene are SGHTA and FQGNSA. This CDR3 spans 14 amino acids. J gave up 5 bases and V 4 bases, and 4 bases lay outside the gene matches. The CDR3, as DNA: TGTGCCAGCAGCTCCCCGGGGGGAACCGGGGAGCTGTTTTTT. Amino acids: CASSSPGGTGELFF.

This clonotype showed up many times. This rearrangement joins TRBV12-3 or TRBV12-4 to TRBJ1-1, with D perhaps matching TRBD1 (5 bases). The CDR3 runs to 13 residues. V lost 3 bases, J lost 5 bases, and 10 bases lay in between. CDR3 DNA sequence: TGTGCCAGCAGTTTGGGGGAAAGGACTGAAGCTTTCTTT. It yields the protein CASSLGERTEAFF.

This clonotype was seen a handful of times. The V and J genes are TRBV20-1 and TRBJ1-3, with 7 bases matching TRBD1. The J segment lost 4 bases and the V segment lost 8 bases, leaving 14 bases of the junction unmatched. Looked up from germline, CDR1 is DFQATT and CDR2 is SNEGSKA (reference sequence). CDR3 size: 15 residues. In nucleotides, the CDR3 is TGCAGTAGTAAGCGCGAGGGGGCTTCGGGAAACACCATATATTTT. It yields the protein CSSKREGASGNTIYF.

Here the CDR3 reads CASSRGFVGTEAFF. As DNA, the CDR3 is TGTGCCAGCAGCCGGGGGTTCGTCGGCACTGAAGCTTTCTTT. This chain links TRBV6-2 or TRBV6-3 with TRBJ1-1, with a tentative D call TRBD1 (5 bases). Germline assignment: CDR1 MNHEY and CDR2 SVGEGT. The CDR3 spans 14 residues. Trimming stripped 6 bases from V and 4 bases from J, with 15 bases between.

This clonotype has only a few counts. The chain carries TRBV7-2 and TRBJ2-7; the D is unclear. The CDR3 spans 14 residues. The germline CDR1 and CDR2 sequences are SGHTA and FQGNSA. The ends were cut back, 3 bases at V and 4 bases at J, with 13 bases in the middle. The CDR3 reads CASSFSPQGYEQYF. DNA for the CDR3: TGTGCCAGCAGCTTCTCCCCCCAAGGGTACGAGCAGTACTTC.

This chain uses TRBV27 with TRBJ2-5; 10 bases fit TRBD2. The trim removed 5 bases at V and 5 bases at J, leaving 14 bases unmatched. The CDR3 is 17 residues long. Germline loops: CDR1 MNHEY, CDR2 SMNVEV (reference sequence). CDR3 region: CASSNLVLAGDVETQYF. The CDR3 DNA is TGTGCCAGCAGTAACCTAGTCCTAGCGGGAGATGTCGAGACCCAGTACTTC.

The rearrangement uses TRBV29-1 and TRBJ1-1; D perhaps matches TRBD1 (5 bases). Germline V lookup: CDR1 SQVTM, CDR2 ANQGSEA. The CDR3 has 13 residues. Trimming removed 4 bases from V and 3 bases from J, with 12 bases in between. CDR3 sequence: CSVVGGGYTEAFF. The CDR3 DNA reads as TGCAGCGTTGTTGGGGGGGGGTACACTGAAGCTTTCTTT. The entire variable domain, with the rest obtained from reference TRBV29-1 and TRBJ1-1, is as follows: SAVISQKPSRDICQRGTSLTIQCQVDSQVTMMFWYRQQPGQSLTLIATANQGSEATYESGFVIDKFPISRPNLTFSTLTVSNMSPEDSSIYLCSVVGGGYTEAFFGQGTRLTVV.

The J gene is TRBJ2-1, the V gene TRBV20-1, with TRBD1 matching over 10 bases. J gave up 3 bases and V 4 bases, and 3 bases lay outside the gene matches. Germline V lookup: CDR1 DFQATT, CDR2 SNEGSKA (reference sequence). The CDR3 extends over 14 amino acids. The CDR3 DNA is TGCAGTGCTAAGACAGGGGGCGGCTACAATGAGCAGTTCTTC. Translated: CSAKTGGGYNEQFF.

This clonotype has just a few counts. The V gene is TRBV6-1, the J gene TRBJ2-4; D is possibly TRBD2 (6 bases). V was shortened by 6 bases and J by 0 bases, with 9 bases between the two germline ends. Per the germline V gene, CDR1 is MNHNS and CDR2 is SASEGT. The CDR3 covers 14 residues. The CDR3 sequence is CASRDSGAKNIQYF. Here the CDR3 DNA reads TGTGCCAGCAGAGATAGCGGAGCCAAAAACATTCAGTACTTC.

Only a few counts were recorded for this clonotype. The chain is built from TRBV12-3 or TRBV12-4 and TRBJ1-5; unclear D gene. This CDR3 has 14 residues. Trimming cost V 5 bases and J 0 bases, with 8 bases left between them. In nucleotides, the CDR3 is TGTGCCAGCAGTGACAAGAATAGCAATCAGCCCCAGCATTTT. Protein sequence: CASSDKNSNQPQHF.

This chain uses TRBV20-1 with TRBJ1-4, with a possible D match to TRBD1 (6 bases). The V gene's germline CDR1 is DFQATT and CDR2 SNEGSKA (reference sequence). V was cut by 0 bases and J by 8 bases, with 19 bases left in between. The CDR3 sequence is 16 residues long. CDR3 nucleotide sequence: TGCAGTGCTAGAGAACCCCTCGGGGGCGCAAACGAAAAACTGTTTTTT. It codes for CSAREPLGGANEKLFF.

The genes are TRBV20-1 and TRBJ2-1, with 14 nucleotides matching TRBD2. This CDR3 is built from 16 residues. Germline CDR1 is DFQATT and CDR2 is SNEGSKA (reference sequence). V lost 5 bases to trimming and J lost 4 bases; unmatched junction nucleotides: 7. CDR3 loop: CSALGTSGGLYNEQFF. CDR3 coding DNA: TGCAGTGCTCTAGGGACTAGCGGGGGACTATACAATGAGCAGTTCTTC.

V usage is TRBV12-3 or TRBV12-4 and J usage is TRBJ1-1, with no clear D. The CDR3 is made up of 13 amino acids. V gave up 3 bases and J gave up 1 base, with 6 bases separating them. CDR3 in DNA: TGTGCCAGCAGTTTTGAACCGAACACTGAAGCTTTCTTT. It is translated as CASSFEPNTEAFF.

This chain connects TRBV19 to TRBJ2-1; 8 bases align to TRBD2. CDR3 length equals 15 residues. Losses at the gene ends were 7 bases for V and 0 bases for J; bases not matched to a gene: 5. Germline lookup yields CDR1 LNHDA and CDR2 SQIVND (reference sequence). CDR3 coding DNA: TGTGCCAGTACCGATCTAGCGGGCTCCTACAATGAGCAGTTCTTC. This codes for CASTDLAGSYNEQFF.

V is TRBV4-2 and J is TRBJ1-1; the D gene is possibly TRBD1 (5 bases). V was cut by 1 base and J by 4 bases, with 13 bases left in between. The CDR3 sequence is 15 residues long. Germline V lookup: CDR1 LGHNA, CDR2 YNFKEQ. Here the CDR3 DNA reads TGTGCCAGCAGCCAAGTCGGGGCCCGGGGCACTGAAGCTTTCTTT. It is translated as CASSQVGARGTEAFF.

A few counts support this clonotype. This chain joins TRBV13 and TRBJ2-5; the D gene could be TRBD1 or TRBD2 (5 bases each). Germline values: CDR1 PRHDT, CDR2 FYEKMQ (reference sequence). The CDR3 loop spans 14 amino acids. V gave up 3 bases and J gave up 4 bases, with 12 bases separating them. The CDR3 DNA follows: TGTGCCAGCAGCTTCAGAGGGGTCGGAGAGACCCAGTACTTC. This gives the protein CASSFRGVGETQYF.

This clonotype was observed many times. The chain uses TRBV7-9 and TRBJ2-5; D tentatively fits TRBD1 or TRBD2 (5 bases each). The CDR3 sequence is 15 residues long. V shed 3 bases and J shed 5 bases, with 16 bases lying between them. Germline values: CDR1 SEHNR, CDR2 FQNEAQ (reference sequence). CDR3 region: CASSFTVGTRETQYF. The CDR3 bases are TGTGCCAGCAGCTTCACAGTGGGGACCAGGGAGACCCAGTACTTC.

This rearrangement joins TRBV13 to TRBJ1-6, with D perhaps TRBD1 (5 bases). This CDR3 contains 14 residues. CDR1 and CDR2 (germline): PRHDT, FYEKMQ (reference sequence). V was cut by 8 bases and J by 8 bases, with 16 bases left in between. The CDR3 is CASSKGAKDSPLHF. CDR3 nucleotide sequence: TGTGCCAGCTCGAAAGGGGCGAAGGATTCACCCCTCCACTTT. Filled out from reference TRBV13 and TRBJ1-6, the complete variable domain reads AAGVIQSPRHLIKEKRETATLKCYPIPRHDTVYWYQQGPGQDPQFLISFYEKMQSDKGSIPDRFSAQQFSDYHSELNMSSLELGDSALYFCASSKGAKDSPLHFGNGTRLTVT.

This clonotype was recorded many times. The genes are TRBV7-2 and TRBJ1-2; TRBD1 matches at 8 bases. V was pared by 6 bases and J by 8 bases, with 5 bases of the junction left unmatched. Germline loops: CDR1 SGHTA, CDR2 FQGNSA. The CDR3 length is 12 residues. The CDR3 sequence is CASSQTGGGYTF. The CDR3 nucleotides are TGTGCCAGCAGTCAAACAGGGGGAGGCTACACCTTC.

This chain joins TRBV5-1 and TRBJ1-2; TRBD1 agrees at 8 bases. Germline CDR1 reads SGHRS; CDR2 reads YFSETQ. This CDR3 is 15 amino acids long. V lost 4 bases to trimming and J lost 4 bases; unmatched junction nucleotides: 9. The CDR3, as DNA: TGCGCCAGCAGCGTAGGACAGGGCCTCCTCTATGGCTACACCTTC. Its translation: CASSVGQGLLYGYTF.

This clonotype has ten or more counts. V usage is TRBV12-5 and J usage is TRBJ2-1, with TRBD2 matching 10 bases. This CDR3 has 15 amino acids. The V gene's germline CDR1 is LGHNT and CDR2 FRNRAP. V shed 6 bases, J shed 8 bases, and the junction held 10 bases outside the gene matches. CDR3 amino acids: CASGPGTSAGDEQFF. The CDR3 nucleotides read TGTGCTAGTGGGCCGGGGACTAGCGCCGGCGATGAGCAGTTCTTC.

The chain employs TRBV3-1 and TRBJ1-6; tentatively, D is TRBD1 (6 bases). The CDR3 is 16 amino acids. Germline values: CDR1 LGHDT, CDR2 YNNKEL (reference sequence). Deletions cut 1 base from V and 7 bases from J, with 14 bases between. This CDR3 reads CASSQGGGGANSPLHF. The DNA for the CDR3 is TGTGCCAGCAGCCAAGGCGGGGGCGGAGCCAATTCACCCCTCCACTTT.

CDR3 nucleotides: TGTGCCAGCAGCCAAGATGGTAGCGGACAGGCTGGGGGCTACACCTTC. Its translation: CASSQDGSGQAGGYTF. The rearrangement joins TRBV4-2 to TRBJ1-2, with TRBD1 identical over 7 bases. After removal of 0 bases from V and 8 bases from J, the junction contained 12 bases not matched to a gene. CDR3 length: 16 residues. Germline V gives CDR1 LGHNA, CDR2 YNFKEQ.

The table lists this clonotype with a few counts. CDR3 amino acids: CSARQASETQYF. The CDR3 DNA sequence: TGCAGTGCTAGACAGGCCTCCGAGACCCAGTACTTC. The chain carries TRBV20-1 and TRBJ2-5; D gene unclear. CDR1 DFQATT and CDR2 SNEGSKA come from the germline V gene (reference sequence). This CDR3 region has 12 residues. V lost 2 bases, J lost 5 bases, and 9 bases lay in between.

The V call is TRBV4-1, the J call TRBJ1-6; 7 bases match TRBD1. Per germline, CDR1 MGHRA and CDR2 YSYEKL. The junction had 8 bases not matched to a gene; V was cut back by 5 bases and J by 7 bases. The CDR3 sequence is 15 residues long. CDR3 sequence reads: CASSRAGGGNSPLHF. CDR3 nucleotide sequence: TGCGCCAGCAGCAGAGCAGGGGGTGGCAATTCACCCCTCCACTTT.

This clonotype was detected a few times. The chain couples TRBV20-1 to TRBJ1-5; no definite D call. The CDR3 contains 16 residues. Trimming left V 3 bases short and J 4 bases short, with 19 bases between. CDR1 DFQATT and CDR2 SNEGSKA come from the germline V gene (reference sequence). The chain's CDR3 is CSASALGQEINQPQHF. The CDR3 nucleotides are TGCAGTGCTAGCGCGCTCGGGCAGGAGATTAATCAGCCCCAGCATTTT.

The chain joins TRBV2 to TRBJ2-1, with 9 nucleotides matching TRBD1. This CDR3 has 14 residues. V dropped 4 bases and J dropped 5; count of bases not matched to a gene: 3. In germline, CDR1 is SNHLY, CDR2 FYNNEI. The CDR3 here is CASSVTGGNNEQFF. In DNA, the CDR3 is TGTGCCAGCAGTGTGACAGGGGGGAACAATGAGCAGTTCTTC.

This clonotype was seen a single time. This chain links TRBV20-1 with TRBJ2-1; D is ambiguous. Germline V gives CDR1 DFQATT, CDR2 SNEGSKA (reference sequence). This CDR3 comprises 15 residues. V dropped 6 bases and J dropped 6 bases, with 21 bases sitting between them. CDR3 in DNA: TGCAGTGCAAACAGATATGGCACCCGGGCCAATGAGCAGTTCTTC. Translation gives CSANRYGTRANEQFF.

This clonotype was seen repeatedly, ten times or more. This rearrangement joins TRBV15 to TRBJ2-4; TRBD1 agrees at 7 bases. Germline CDR1 LNHNV, CDR2 YYDKDF (reference sequence). Unmatched junction bases numbered 9, after V lost 4 bases and J lost 9 bases. The CDR3 length is 14 residues. The CDR3 region has the DNA TGTGCCACCAGCAAAGGGGGCGGATTGGGCATTCAGTACTTC. It encodes CATSKGGGLGIQYF.

This clonotype occurred a few times. The chain joins TRBV24-1 to TRBJ1-5; 8 positions agree with TRBD1. Per germline, CDR1 KGHDR and CDR2 SFDVKD. This CDR3 is 17 amino acids long. The J segment lost 0 bases and the V segment lost 7 bases, leaving 10 bases of the junction unmatched. CDR3 loop: CATRRQGCDYSNQPQHF. CDR3 coding DNA: TGTGCCACCAGAAGACAGGGGTGCGACTATAGCAATCAGCCCCAGCATTTT.